The sample holds a few counts of the clone carrying this T cell receptor (beta chain). This specimen belongs to a study of blood T cell repertoires in COVID-19. V was clipped by 3 bases and J by 5 bases, with 10 bases between them. The CDR3 consists of 13 residues. CDR1 is KGHSH and CDR2 is LQKENI in the germline V gene. Only in-frame clones appear in the TCRdb table, and some are missing; sequencing was by immunoSEQ multiplex PCR. Of about 60,000 clones listed, about four fifths are singletons. V usage is TRBV18 and J usage is TRBJ1-2; D is unclear. The sample was peripheral blood. The receptor was derived from a human donor in a cohort sampled during active COVID-19. The CDR3 spells CASSPYSVYGYTF. CDR3 sequence (DNA): TGTGCCAGCTCACCTTACAGTGTTTATGGCTACACCTTC.